This T cell receptor beta chain emerged from a study of CD8 T cells in ankylosing spondylitis. General study results and limits: Disease-associated clones were CD8+ and fairly uncommon in peripheral blood.

The germline V gene encodes CDR1 LGHDT and CDR2 YNNKEL (reference sequence). The CDR3 is 15 residues long. The V end lost 3 bases, the J end lost 5 bases, and 15 bases lay between the germline ends. Note on this clonotype: The antigen is unknown.

Each CDR3 protein is one row after TCRdb ran MiXCR on the 5' RACE reads. This sample has 150,000 to 200,000 distinct CDR3 sequences, with about 20% found just once. The sample was blood, either unsorted or a sorted T cell fraction (not recorded which). This clonotype was sampled from a male donor under 35 with ankylosing spondylitis or in good health (not recorded which). The chain couples TRBV3-1 to TRBJ2-3, with D tentatively TRBD2 (6 bases). The CDR3 region is CASSHLAKKIDTQYF. The CDR3 DNA sequence: TGTGCCAGCAGCCACCTAGCGAAGAAAATAGATACGCAGTATTTT.